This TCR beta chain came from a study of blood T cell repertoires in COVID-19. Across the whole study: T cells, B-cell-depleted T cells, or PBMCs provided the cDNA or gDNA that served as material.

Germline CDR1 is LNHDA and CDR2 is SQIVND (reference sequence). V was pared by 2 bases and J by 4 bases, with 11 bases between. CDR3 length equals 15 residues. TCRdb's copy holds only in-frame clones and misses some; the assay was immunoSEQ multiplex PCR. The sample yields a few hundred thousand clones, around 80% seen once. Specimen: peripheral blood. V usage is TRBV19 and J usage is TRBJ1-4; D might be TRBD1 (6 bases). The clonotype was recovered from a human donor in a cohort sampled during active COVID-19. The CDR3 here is CASSISTGYNEKLFF. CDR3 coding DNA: TGTGCCAGTAGTATATCGACAGGATATAATGAAAAACTGTTTTTT.